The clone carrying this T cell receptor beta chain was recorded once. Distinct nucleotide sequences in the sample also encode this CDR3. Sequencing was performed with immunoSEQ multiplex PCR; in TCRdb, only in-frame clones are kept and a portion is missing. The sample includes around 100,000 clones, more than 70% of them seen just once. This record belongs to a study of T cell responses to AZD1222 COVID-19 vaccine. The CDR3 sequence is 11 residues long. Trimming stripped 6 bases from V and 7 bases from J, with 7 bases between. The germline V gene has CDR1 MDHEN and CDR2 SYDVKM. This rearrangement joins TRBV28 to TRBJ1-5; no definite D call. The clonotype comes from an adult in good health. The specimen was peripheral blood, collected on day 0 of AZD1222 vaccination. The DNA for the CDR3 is TGTGCCAGCAGCCTTGGGCAGCCCCAGCATTTT. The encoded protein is CASSLGQPQHF.